Each of the 12 T cell receptor beta chains below was sequenced from the same sample in a study of human T cells and chemical hapten exposure. TCRdb used MiXCR to reprocess the RACE reads, holding one entry per CDR3 protein. The sample gives just under 65,000 distinct CDR3 sequences, approximately 10% of which show up once; 2% to 3% is in the top ten. Time point indicated: patch test 3, about 24 weeks after DPC sensitization. The treatment: therapeutic diphenylcyclopropenone sensitization with weekly scalp DPC. The source material was whole blood, sampled in connection with sensitization to the hapten diphenylcyclopropenone (DPC). Receptors originate from a woman aged 25 to 39 with alopecia areata. Some clones in this sample may be carry-over from other donors' samples.

This clonotype was seen at least ten times. The rearrangement joins TRBV20-1 to TRBJ2-1; no clear D gene. In germline, CDR1 is DFQATT, CDR2 SNEGSKA (reference sequence). The CDR3 contains 12 residues. The V gene lost 6 bases and the J gene lost 10 bases, with 16 bases spanning the gap. In DNA, the CDR3 is TGCAGTGCCCCTGGAGTGAGAGAGGAGCAGTTCTTC. It is translated as CSAPGVREEQFF.

The CDR3 DNA reads as TGTGCCAGCAGGGTTGGGGAGACCCAGTACTTC. Translation gives CASRVGETQYF. The rearrangement uses TRBV12-3 or TRBV12-4 and TRBJ2-5; no firm D call. The CDR3 loop spans 11 amino acids. The ends were cut back, 6 bases at V and 5 bases at J, with 7 bases in the middle.

The genes are TRBV7-2 and TRBJ2-5; 8 bases are shared with TRBD1. V lost 6 bases and J lost 1; bases outside the gene matches: 4. The CDR3 is made up of 14 amino acids. Germline V gives CDR1 SGHTA, CDR2 FQGNSA. In DNA, the CDR3 is TGTGCCAGCAGATTGACAGGGGTCCAAGAGACCCAGTACTTC. Amino acid sequence: CASRLTGVQETQYF.

This clonotype has a handful of counts. The chain couples TRBV12-3 or TRBV12-4 to TRBJ2-7, with a weak D call TRBD1 (5 bases). The CDR3 extends over 14 amino acids. Trimming left V 2 bases short and J 6 bases short, with 14 bases between. The CDR3 spells CASSLQGGPFEQYF. The CDR3 coding sequence is TGTGCCAGCAGTTTACAGGGCGGCCCTTTCGAGCAGTACTTC.

This sequence joins TRBV20-1 and TRBJ2-3; D not resolved. The CDR3 has 14 residues. Germline loops: CDR1 DFQATT, CDR2 SNEGSKA (reference sequence). Deletions cut 7 bases from V and 0 bases from J, with 14 bases between. CDR3 protein: CSVSTVLSTDTQYF. In nucleotides, the CDR3 is TGCAGTGTTAGTACGGTGCTTAGCACAGATACGCAGTATTTT.

The chain uses TRBV11-2 and TRBJ1-2; TRBD1 might be the D (5 bases). CDR3 length equals 13 residues. Germline V gene data show CDR1 as SGHAT and CDR2 as FQNNGV. V was shortened by 5 bases and J by 4 bases, with 11 bases between the two germline ends. For the CDR3, the DNA is TGTGCCAGCAGCACTCAGGGCAGCTATGGCTACACCTTC. Translated: CASSTQGSYGYTF.

This clonotype occurred a few times. CDR3 DNA sequence: TGTGCCAGCAGTTTAAATGCAGGGGGGAGGACTGAAGCTTTCTTT. It specifies CASSLNAGGRTEAFF. The chain links TRBV12-3 or TRBV12-4 to TRBJ1-1, with TRBD1 matching over 7 bases. The V segment lost 2 bases and the J segment 5 bases; nucleotides outside the gene matches: 8. This CDR3 spans 15 amino acids.

The rearrangement joins TRBV20-1 to TRBJ2-7; unclear D gene. Germline lookup yields CDR1 DFQATT and CDR2 SNEGSKA (reference sequence). V shed 3 bases and J shed 2 bases, with 8 bases lying between them. The CDR3 extends over 12 amino acids. In DNA, the CDR3 is TGCAGTGCTAGCTCCGAGACCTACGAGCAGTACTTC. Translating gives CSASSETYEQYF.

This clonotype was recorded many times. The rearrangement uses TRBV6-2 or TRBV6-3 and TRBJ1-5, with D unclear. Germline CDR1 is MNHEY and CDR2 is SVGEGT. V lost 8 bases and J 2 bases, leaving 4 bases between the germline ends. This CDR3 is 11 amino acids long. The CDR3 loop is CASGGNQPQHF. The CDR3 DNA is TGTGCCAGCGGAGGCAATCAGCCCCAGCATTTT.

This chain connects TRBV25-1 to TRBJ2-1; D remains unclear. This CDR3 is 13 amino acids long. Trimming pared 6 bases from V and 7 bases from J, leaving 13 bases between. The germline V gene has CDR1 MGHDK and CDR2 SYGVNS. CDR3 residues: CASRGSPGNEQFF. The CDR3 bases are TGTGCCAGCAGAGGGTCCCCTGGAAATGAGCAGTTCTTC.

The rearrangement links TRBV7-2 to TRBJ1-4, with 7 bases that match TRBD1. The CDR3 runs 14 residues. V lost 1 base, J lost 6 bases, and 2 bases stayed unmatched. Germline loops: CDR1 SGHTA, CDR2 FQGNSA. The CDR3 bases are TGTGCCAGCAGCTTAGGAGGGGGCGATGAAAAACTGTTTTTT. Its translation: CASSLGGGDEKLFF. Full variable domain (outside the CDR3, taken from reference TRBV7-2 and TRBJ1-4): GAGVSQSPSNKVTEKGKDVELRCDPISGHTALYWYRQSLGQGLEFLIYFQGNSAPDKSGLPSDRFSAERTGGSVSTLTIQRTQQEDSAVYLCASSLGGGDEKLFFGSGTQLSVL.

The chain employs TRBV10-3 and TRBJ2-4, with 9 bases aligning to TRBD1. CDR1 is ENHRY and CDR2 is SYGVKD in the germline V gene. The CDR3 covers 12 residues. The trim removed 6 bases at V and 9 bases at J, leaving 3 bases unmatched. This CDR3 reads CAIREGQGIQYF. The CDR3 bases are TGTGCCATCAGGGAGGGACAGGGCATTCAGTACTTC.